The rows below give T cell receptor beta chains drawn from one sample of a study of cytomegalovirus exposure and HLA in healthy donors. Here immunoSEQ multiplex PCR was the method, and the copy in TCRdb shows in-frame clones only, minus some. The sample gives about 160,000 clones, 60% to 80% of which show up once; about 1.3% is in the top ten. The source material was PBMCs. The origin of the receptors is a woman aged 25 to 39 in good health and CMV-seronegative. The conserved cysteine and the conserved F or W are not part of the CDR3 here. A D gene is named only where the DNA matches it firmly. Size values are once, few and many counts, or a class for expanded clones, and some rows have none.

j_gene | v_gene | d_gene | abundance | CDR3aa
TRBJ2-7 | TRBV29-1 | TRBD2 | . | SVGGGSSYEQY
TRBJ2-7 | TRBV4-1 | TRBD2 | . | ASSPRGLAGYEQY
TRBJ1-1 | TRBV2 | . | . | ASSGRGTNTEAF
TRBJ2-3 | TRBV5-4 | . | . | ASSLRQVSSTDTQY
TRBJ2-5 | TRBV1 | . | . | TSSQDGGGELEQETQY
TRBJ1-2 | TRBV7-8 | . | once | ASSLEAAAGYGYT
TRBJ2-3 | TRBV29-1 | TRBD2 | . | SVGTSGNVDTQY
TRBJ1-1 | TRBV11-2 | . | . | ASSLAPLLGREGTEAF
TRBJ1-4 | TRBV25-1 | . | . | ASSERGGPRNEKLF
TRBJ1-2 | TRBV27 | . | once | ASSPFGVGYGYT
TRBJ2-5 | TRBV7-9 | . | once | ASSSSLLVETQY
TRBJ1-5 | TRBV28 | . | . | ASSFSTPTGLRQPQH
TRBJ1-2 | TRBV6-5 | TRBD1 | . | ASSQGAGGYT
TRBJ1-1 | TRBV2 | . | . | ASSEPTGNTEAF
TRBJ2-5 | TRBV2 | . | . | ASSSMPPGRY
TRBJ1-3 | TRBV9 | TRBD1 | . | ASTTTTGAGNTIY
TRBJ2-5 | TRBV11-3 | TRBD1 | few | ASSSRQGLGETQY
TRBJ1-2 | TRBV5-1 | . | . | ASSLGRQTHGYT
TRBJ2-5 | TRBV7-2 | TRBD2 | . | ASRGGWGEETQY
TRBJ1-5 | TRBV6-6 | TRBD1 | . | ASRPGTGHQPQH
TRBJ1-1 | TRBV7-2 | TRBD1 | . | ASSFAGQGATEAF
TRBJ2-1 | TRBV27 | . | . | ASRPPDRPSPGQF
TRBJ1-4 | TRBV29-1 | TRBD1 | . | SVVRTGDEKLF
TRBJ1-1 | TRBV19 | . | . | ASSIGDIFMNTEAF
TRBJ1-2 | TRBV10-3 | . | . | AITGAFGGYT
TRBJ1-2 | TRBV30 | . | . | AWRYDTAYGYT
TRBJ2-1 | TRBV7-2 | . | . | ASSPSRGTYNEQF
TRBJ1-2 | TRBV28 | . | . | ASTEGVRGYT
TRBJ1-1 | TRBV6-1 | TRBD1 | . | ASSRTGVTEAF
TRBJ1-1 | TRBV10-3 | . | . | AISEDGDTEAF
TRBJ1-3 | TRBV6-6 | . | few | ASNSQASGNTIY
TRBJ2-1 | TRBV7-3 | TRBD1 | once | ASSRRGQGLDEQF
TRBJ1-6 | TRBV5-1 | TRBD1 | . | ASSYTGQGGNSPLH
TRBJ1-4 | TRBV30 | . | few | AWSVGEKLF
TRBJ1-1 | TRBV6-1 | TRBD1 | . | ASKQGDRTEAF
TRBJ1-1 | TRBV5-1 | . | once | ASSLEPGLRGTEAF
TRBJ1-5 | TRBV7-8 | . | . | ASTPGTINQPQH
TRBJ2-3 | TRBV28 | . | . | ASSLWPRWY
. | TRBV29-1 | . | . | SVEEGGYEQY
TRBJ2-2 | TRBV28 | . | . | ASSLSRTGELF
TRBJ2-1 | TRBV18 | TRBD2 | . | ASSVSGGSSYNEQF
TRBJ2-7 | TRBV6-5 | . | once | ASKRQAGSSYEQY
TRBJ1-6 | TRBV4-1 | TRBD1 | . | ASSQADRAHSPLH
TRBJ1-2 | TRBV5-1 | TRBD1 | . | ASSSQGDGYT
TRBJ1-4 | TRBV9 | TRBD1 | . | ASSGSGGDNEKLF
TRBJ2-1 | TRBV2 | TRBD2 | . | ASSRGVPYNEQF
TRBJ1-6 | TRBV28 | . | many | ASSQQGGNSPLH
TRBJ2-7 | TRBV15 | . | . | ATSLGGTYEQY
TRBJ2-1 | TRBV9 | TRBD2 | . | ASSGLAGGSYNEQF
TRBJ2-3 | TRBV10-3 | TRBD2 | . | AISGTPGLAGGPSVDTQY
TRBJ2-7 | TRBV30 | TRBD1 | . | AWSAPGQGAYEQY
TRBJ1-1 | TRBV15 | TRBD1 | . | ATSITPGQSNEAF
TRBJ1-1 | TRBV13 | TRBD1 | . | ASSYSPGQGTEAF
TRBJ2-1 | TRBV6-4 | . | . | AIRAGEQF
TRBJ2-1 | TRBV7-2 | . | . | ASSGGNVVGKIYNEQF